This passage covers 27 T cell receptor beta chains from one sample sequenced in a study of blood T cell repertoires in COVID-19. Sequenced by immunoSEQ multiplex PCR; TCRdb stores in-frame clones only, minus some. Here the sample spans a few hundred thousand clones, 85% to 90% being singletons. The sequencing input was PBMCs or T cells enriched from blood (not recorded which). Source of these receptors: a woman younger than 35 who had recovered from COVID-19.

The chain couples TRBV11-2 to TRBJ2-1, with 14 positions matching TRBD2. This CDR3 region has 17 residues. The V and J ends lost 4 bases and 8 bases, in that order; junction bases with no gene match: 10. Germline V gene data show CDR1 as SGHAT and CDR2 as FQNNGV. The CDR3 loop reads CASSSGTSGGYLDEQFF. Written as DNA, the CDR3 is TGTGCCAGCAGCTCCGGGACTAGCGGGGGATACCTGGATGAGCAGTTCTTC.

This clone was picked up one time. An end of the junction does not agree with germline; a read error may underlie this. V usage is TRBV5-4 and J usage is TRBJ2-1; D may be TRBD2 (7 bases). This CDR3 is 11 amino acids long. Germline CDR1 and CDR2: SGHNT and YYREEE (reference sequence). The CDR3 loop reads CASGRGASPVF. In nucleotides, the CDR3 is TGTGCCAGCGGTCGGGGGGCCTCGCCTGTCTTC.

The gene calls are TRBV5-4 and TRBJ1-2; D possibly corresponds to TRBD1 (6 bases). The CDR3 has 15 residues. Trimming stripped 4 bases from V and 5 bases from J, with 18 bases between. Germline CDR1 SGHNT, CDR2 YYREEE (reference sequence). CDR3 nucleotide sequence: TGTGCCAGCAGCACGGGGGGCGAGGGGTATTATGGCTACACCTTC. Residues: CASSTGGEGYYGYTF.

This CDR3 reads CASSFPGDTEAFF. DNA for the CDR3: TGTGCCAGCAGTTTTCCCGGGGACACTGAAGCTTTCTTT. The chain joins TRBV27 to TRBJ1-1; no firm D call. The germline gives CDR1 MNHEY, CDR2 SMNVEV (reference sequence). The V gene lost 3 bases and the J gene lost 3 bases, with 8 bases spanning the gap. The CDR3 has 13 residues.

The J gene is TRBJ2-1, the V gene TRBV29-1, with TRBD1 as a possible D gene (6 bases). The CDR3 runs to 15 residues. V lost 6 bases and J 0 bases, leaving 15 bases between the germline ends. In germline, CDR1 is SQVTM, CDR2 ANQGSEA. The CDR3 loop reads CSVVLQGVSYNEQFF. The DNA for the CDR3 is TGCAGCGTCGTACTACAGGGCGTCTCCTACAATGAGCAGTTCTTC.

The chain has TRBV11-2 and TRBJ2-7; a weak D match, TRBD2 (6 bases). Germline lookup yields CDR1 SGHAT and CDR2 FQNNGV. The CDR3 runs to 13 residues. V was shortened by 5 bases and J by 1 base, with 9 bases between the two germline ends. For the CDR3, the DNA is TGTGCCAGCAGCCCCGGGAGTTCCTACGAGCAGTACTTC. It is translated as CASSPGSSYEQYF.

V and J are TRBV15 and TRBJ2-7, with TRBD1 matching over 8 bases. V lost 5 bases to trimming and J lost 3 bases; unmatched junction nucleotides: 9. Germline CDR1 LNHNV, CDR2 YYDKDF (reference sequence). CDR3 length: 15 amino acids. The CDR3 region has the DNA TGTGCCACCAGCGTAGGCAGGGGGCCGAGCTACGAGCAGTACTTC. Encoded protein: CATSVGRGPSYEQYF.

In its sample, this clone was seen once. The chain links TRBV30 to TRBJ1-6; 10 nucleotides line up with TRBD1. The CDR3 loop spans 15 amino acids. Germline CDR1 GTSNPN, CDR2 SVGIG (reference sequence). V shed 0 bases, J shed 6 bases, and the junction held 2 bases outside the gene matches. The CDR3 spells CAWSVRDRGNSPLHF. The CDR3 nucleotides are TGTGCCTGGAGTGTACGGGACAGGGGTAATTCACCCCTCCACTTT.

This rearrangement joins TRBV30 to TRBJ1-2; TRBD1 matches at 7 bases. From germline, CDR1 is GTSNPN and CDR2 SVGIG (reference sequence). CDR3 length: 16 residues. The ends lost 3 bases at V and 7 bases at J; junction bases unmatched: 17. The CDR3 nucleotides read TGTGCCTGGAGGACCCCCCTTGACAGGGTCTTCAGTGGCTACACCTTC. Its protein product is CAWRTPLDRVFSGYTF.

The rearrangement joins TRBV6-7 to TRBJ1-3; D is ambiguous. TRBV6-7 belongs to the ORF category, with a function that is uncertain. Trimming stripped 9 bases from V and 0 bases from J, with 12 bases between. This CDR3 has 14 residues. The CDR3 DNA sequence: TGTGCCAGGCCGACCCGGGTCTCTGGAAACACCATATATTTT. Encoded protein: CARPTRVSGNTIYF.

The rearrangement uses TRBV3-1 (or the pseudogene TRBV3-2) and TRBJ2-7; D is perhaps TRBD2 (7 bases). Germline lookup yields CDR1 LGHDT and CDR2 YNNKEL (reference sequence). The length of the CDR3 is 13 residues. Trimming pared 1 base from V and 9 bases from J, leaving 13 bases between. DNA of the CDR3: TGTGCCAGCAGCCAAGTTGGGGGGGGCCCGCAGTACTTC. Translation gives CASSQVGGGPQYF.

In this sample, this clone turned up once. The chain joins TRBV10-3 to TRBJ2-7, with 11 bases matching TRBD2. The CDR3 extends over 15 amino acids. Germline V CDR1 and CDR2: ENHRY, SYGVKD. V was clipped by 3 bases and J by 5 bases; unmatched bases: 6. The CDR3 region is CAISDVLAGENEQYF. CDR3 DNA sequence: TGTGCCATCAGTGACGTACTAGCGGGGGAAAACGAGCAGTACTTC.

This clone was picked up a small number of times. The chain uses TRBV28 and TRBJ1-5, with TRBD1 identical over 10 bases. Unmatched junction bases numbered 7, after V lost 3 bases and J lost 5 bases. In germline, CDR1 is MDHEN, CDR2 SYDVKM. The CDR3 is 16 residues long. Written as DNA, the CDR3 is TGTGCCAGCAGTTTTGGGACCGGGACAGGGGATCAGCCCCAGCATTTT. It encodes CASSFGTGTGDQPQHF.

The genes are TRBV2 and TRBJ2-5; maybe TRBD2 (5 bases). V was shortened by 5 bases and J by 5 bases, with 12 bases between the two germline ends. This CDR3 is built from 13 residues. From germline, CDR1 is SNHLY and CDR2 FYNNEI. In nucleotides, the CDR3 is TGTGCCAGCAGTTTTCGACGAGGGGAGACCCAGTACTTC. Translation gives CASSFRRGETQYF.

As concerns this clone: This same CDR3 is encoded by further DNA sequences in the sample. The chain uses TRBV28 and TRBJ1-1; TRBD1 is a possible D gene (5 bases). V was cut by 2 bases and J by 1 base, with 5 bases left in between. The CDR3 totals 13 residues. Germline assignment: CDR1 MDHEN and CDR2 SYDVKM. The CDR3 loop is CASSLGQNTEAFF. CDR3 DNA: TGTGCCAGCAGTTTAGGACAGAACACTGAAGCTTTCTTT.

This chain links TRBV6-5 with TRBJ1-1, with D unresolved. Between the trimmed V and J ends, which lost 7 bases and 2 bases, there was a span of 11 bases. CDR1 and CDR2 (germline): MNHEY, SVGAGI. This CDR3 spans 13 amino acids. In DNA form, the CDR3 reads TGTGCCAGCAACCTGGGCCCCAACACTGAAGCTTTCTTT. Translating gives CASNLGPNTEAFF.

This clone occurred once. This chain uses TRBV1 with TRBJ2-1; the table's D call TRBD2 went unverified against the DNA. TRBV1 is described as a pseudogene. The CDR3 extends over 17 amino acids. The DNA for the CDR3 is TGCACCAGCAGCCACACGGCCGGGCTAGCGGGGGGGAATGAGCAGTTCTTC. It yields the protein CTSSHTAGLAGGNEQFF.

The count of this clone is one. The chain carries TRBV6-1 and TRBJ2-3; D perhaps matches TRBD2 (5 bases). Trimming stripped 1 base from V and 4 bases from J, with 18 bases between. This CDR3 is 17 amino acids long. Looked up from germline, CDR1 is MNHNS and CDR2 is SASEGT. The CDR3: CASSEGGGERSADTQYF. In DNA form, the CDR3 reads TGTGCCAGCAGTGAAGGTGGAGGAGAACGGTCCGCAGATACGCAGTATTTT.

This clone was observed at least ten times. CDR3 residues: CASSKVEDGDYGYTF. The CDR3 nucleotides read TGTGCCAGCAGCAAAGTGGAGGACGGTGACTATGGCTACACCTTC. The V call is TRBV21-1, the J call TRBJ1-2. TRBV21-1 is listed as a pseudogene. The CDR3 sequence is 15 residues long.

V usage is TRBV14 and J usage is TRBJ2-7, with TRBD2 matching over 9 bases. Germline loops: CDR1 SGHDN, CDR2 FVKESK. The CDR3 spans 15 residues. The V segment lost 5 bases and the J segment 2 bases; nucleotides outside the gene matches: 7. The CDR3, as DNA: TGTGCCAGCAGCTTCCTAGCGGGGCGGGCCTACGAGCAGTACTTC. Translation: CASSFLAGRAYEQYF.

This sequence joins TRBV19 and TRBJ1-5; D possibly corresponds to TRBD1 (5 bases). Germline V CDR1 and CDR2: LNHDA, SQIVND (reference sequence). V was shortened by 5 bases and J by 11 bases, with 10 bases between the two germline ends. CDR3 length: 11 residues. The DNA of the CDR3 is TGTGCCAGTAGTCAGGGTAGGGCCCAGCATTTT. Protein product: CASSQGRAQHF.

This chain joins TRBV28 and TRBJ2-5, with 10 bases fitting TRBD2. Unmatched junction bases numbered 5, after V lost 6 bases and J lost 1 base. Germline lookup yields CDR1 MDHEN and CDR2 SYDVKM. The CDR3 runs 15 residues. CDR3 sequence reads: CASRLAGSFQETQYF. The CDR3 DNA follows: TGTGCCAGCAGACTAGCGGGGTCTTTCCAAGAGACCCAGTACTTC.

The gene calls are TRBV19 and TRBJ1-2, with unresolved D. The V gene's germline CDR1 is LNHDA and CDR2 SQIVND (reference sequence). CDR3 size: 16 residues. Trimming shortened V by 5 bases and J by 1 base, and 17 bases separated the two germline ends. CDR3 nucleotide sequence: TGTGCCAGTAGTCCGGGTGTCGCAGTTTTTAACTATGGCTACACCTTC. Translating gives CASSPGVAVFNYGYTF.

The V gene is TRBV15, the J gene TRBJ2-5, with D possibly being TRBD2 (6 bases). The germline V gene encodes CDR1 LNHNV and CDR2 YYDKDF (reference sequence). V lost 8 bases and J lost 0, with 10 bases in between. This CDR3 spans 13 amino acids. This CDR3 is CATGEDNQETQYF. CDR3 DNA: TGTGCCACCGGGGAGGACAACCAAGAGACCCAGTACTTC.

The chain is built from TRBV6-1 and TRBJ1-1; weak D call: TRBD1 (5 bases). Germline CDR1 and CDR2: MNHNS and SASEGT. Trimming removed 0 bases from V and 7 bases from J, with 12 bases in between. The CDR3 has 14 residues. CDR3 nucleotide sequence: TGTGCCAGCAGTGAAGCGCGGTCGGGGGGTGAAGCTTTCTTT. Protein sequence: CASSEARSGGEAFF.

V is TRBV4-1 and J is TRBJ2-3; TRBD2 matches at 7 bases. The J segment lost 5 bases and the V segment lost 1 base, leaving 3 bases of the junction unmatched. From germline, CDR1 is MGHRA and CDR2 YSYEKL. CDR3 length: 14 amino acids. CDR3 sequence: CASSQGTSVDTQYF. CDR3 DNA: TGCGCCAGCAGCCAAGGGACTAGTGTAGATACGCAGTATTTT.

The chain has TRBV2 and TRBJ1-1, with D uncertain. The CDR3 runs to 13 residues. V dropped 5 bases and J dropped 5 bases, with 12 bases sitting between them. Germline V gene lookup returns CDR1 SNHLY and CDR2 FYNNEI. CDR3 nucleotide sequence: TGTGCCAGCAGTCTCGACCGAGGGACTGAAGCTTTCTTT. Translation: CASSLDRGTEAFF. The variable domain in full, with the rest retrieved from reference TRBV2 and TRBJ1-1, is EPEVTQTPSHQVTQMGQEVILRCVPISNHLYFYWYRQILGQKVEFLVSFYNNEISEKSEIFDDQFSVERPDGSNFTLKIRSTKLEDSAMYFCASSLDRGTEAFFGQGTRLTVV.